The entry that follows covers one T cell receptor (beta chain) sequence. The antigen is not known. The method was immunoSEQ multiplex PCR; TCRdb's version includes in-frame clones alone and lacks a portion of them. This sample has 89,000 or so clones, with around 82% found just once. Trimming left V 4 bases short and J 1 base short, with 8 bases between. The CDR3 consists of 14 residues. CDR1 is LNHDA and CDR2 is SQIVND in the germline V gene (reference sequence). This sample is part of a study of lymphopenia after photon versus proton radiotherapy. Study conclusions and caveats: Only patients who died were analyzed for survival; proton advantage is unproven. After lymphocyte nadir, photon-treated repertoires showed oligoclonal expansion, especially CD8+ Temra. Relative stability marked proton patients; photon patients lost diversity and naive cells.

Here the sequenced sample was peripheral blood, taken from a patient treated with proton-based radiotherapy. The sequence was obtained from a man aged 55 to 69 with pancreatic cancer. The J gene is TRBJ2-1, the V gene TRBV19; TRBD1 might be the D (6 bases). CDR3 DNA sequence: TGTGCCAGTAGTACAGGGGCTTCCTACAATGAGCAGTTCTTC. Protein product: CASSTGASYNEQFF.